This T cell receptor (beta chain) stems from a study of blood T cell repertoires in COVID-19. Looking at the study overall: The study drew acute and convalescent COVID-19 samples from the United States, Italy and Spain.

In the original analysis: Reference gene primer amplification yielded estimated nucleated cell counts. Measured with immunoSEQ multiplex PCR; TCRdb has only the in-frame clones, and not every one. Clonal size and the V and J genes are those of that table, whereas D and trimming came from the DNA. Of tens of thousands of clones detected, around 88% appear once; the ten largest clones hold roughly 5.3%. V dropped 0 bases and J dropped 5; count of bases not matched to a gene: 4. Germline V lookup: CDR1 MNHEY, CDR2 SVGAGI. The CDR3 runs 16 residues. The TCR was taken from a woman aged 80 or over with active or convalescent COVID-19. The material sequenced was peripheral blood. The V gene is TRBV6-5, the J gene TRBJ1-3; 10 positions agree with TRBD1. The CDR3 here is CASSYSATGGRNTIYF. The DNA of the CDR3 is TGTGCCAGCAGTTACTCGGCGACAGGGGGCAGAAACACCATATATTTT.